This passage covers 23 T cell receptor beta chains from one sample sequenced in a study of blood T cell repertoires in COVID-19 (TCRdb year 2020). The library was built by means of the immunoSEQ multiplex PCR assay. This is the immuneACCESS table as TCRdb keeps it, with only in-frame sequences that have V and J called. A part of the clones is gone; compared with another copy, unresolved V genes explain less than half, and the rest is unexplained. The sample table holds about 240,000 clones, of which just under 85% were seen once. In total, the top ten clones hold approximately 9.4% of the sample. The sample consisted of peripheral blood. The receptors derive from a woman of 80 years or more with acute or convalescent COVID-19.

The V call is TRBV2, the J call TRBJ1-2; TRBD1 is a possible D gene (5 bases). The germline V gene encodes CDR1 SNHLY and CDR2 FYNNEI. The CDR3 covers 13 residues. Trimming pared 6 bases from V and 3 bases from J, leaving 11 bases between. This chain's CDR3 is CASRSGGYYGYTF. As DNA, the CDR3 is TGTGCCAGCAGGTCGGGGGGATACTATGGCTACACCTTC.

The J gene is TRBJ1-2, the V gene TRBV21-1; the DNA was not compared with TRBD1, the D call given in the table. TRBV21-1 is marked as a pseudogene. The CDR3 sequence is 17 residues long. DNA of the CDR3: TGTGCCAGCAGCAAAGGTCGTCGGCAGGGCCCCTACTATGGCTACACCTTC. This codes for CASSKGRRQGPYYGYTF.

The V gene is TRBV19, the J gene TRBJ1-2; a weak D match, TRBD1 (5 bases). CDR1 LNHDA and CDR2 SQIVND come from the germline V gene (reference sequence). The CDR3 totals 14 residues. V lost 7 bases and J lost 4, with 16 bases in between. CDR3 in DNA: TGTGCCAGTACCCTGGGGGGATGGGGCTATGGCTACACCTTC. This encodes CASTLGGWGYGYTF. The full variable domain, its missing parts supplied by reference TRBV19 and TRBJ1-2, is DGGITQSPKYLFRKEGQNVTLSCEQNLNHDAMYWYRQDPGQGLRLIYYSQIVNDFQKGDIAEGYSVSREKKESFPLTVTSAQKNPTAFYLCASTLGGWGYGYTFGSGTRLTVV.

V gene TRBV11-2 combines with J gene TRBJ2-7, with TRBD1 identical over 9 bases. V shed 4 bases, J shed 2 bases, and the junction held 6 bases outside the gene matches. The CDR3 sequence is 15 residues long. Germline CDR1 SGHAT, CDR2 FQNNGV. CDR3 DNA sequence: TGTGCCAGCAGCTCCTATGGGACAGGGCCCTACGAGCAGTACTTC. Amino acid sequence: CASSSYGTGPYEQYF.

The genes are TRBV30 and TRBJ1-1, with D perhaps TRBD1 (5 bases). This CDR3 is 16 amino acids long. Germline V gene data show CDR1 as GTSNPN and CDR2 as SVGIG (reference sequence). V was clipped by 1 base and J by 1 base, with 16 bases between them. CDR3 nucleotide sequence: TGTGCCTGGAGTGCCTTTGCAGGGCACGCGAACACTGAAGCTTTCTTT. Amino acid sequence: CAWSAFAGHANTEAFF.

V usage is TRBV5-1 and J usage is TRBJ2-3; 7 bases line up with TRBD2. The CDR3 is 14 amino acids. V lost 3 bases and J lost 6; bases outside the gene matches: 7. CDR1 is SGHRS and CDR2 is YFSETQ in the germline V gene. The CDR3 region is CASSSRTSSDTQYF. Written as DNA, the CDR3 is TGCGCCAGCAGCTCTAGGACTAGTTCGGATACGCAGTATTTT.

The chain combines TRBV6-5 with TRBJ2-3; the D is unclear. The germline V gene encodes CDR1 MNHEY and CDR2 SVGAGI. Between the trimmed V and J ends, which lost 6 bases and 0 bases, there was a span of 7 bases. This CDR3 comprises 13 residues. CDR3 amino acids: CASRKTSTDTQYF. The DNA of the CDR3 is TGTGCCAGCAGGAAGACTAGCACAGATACGCAGTATTTT.

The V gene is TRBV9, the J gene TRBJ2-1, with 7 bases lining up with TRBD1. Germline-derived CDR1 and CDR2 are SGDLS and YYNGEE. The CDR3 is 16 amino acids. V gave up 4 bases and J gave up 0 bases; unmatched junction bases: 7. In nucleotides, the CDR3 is TGTGCCAGCAGCACCCGACAGGGCTACTCCTACAATGAGCAGTTCTTC. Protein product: CASSTRQGYSYNEQFF.

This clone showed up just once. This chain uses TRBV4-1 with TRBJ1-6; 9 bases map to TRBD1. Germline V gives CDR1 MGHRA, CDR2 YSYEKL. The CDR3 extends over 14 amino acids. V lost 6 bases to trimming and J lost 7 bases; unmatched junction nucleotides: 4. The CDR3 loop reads CASRPTGGNSPLHF. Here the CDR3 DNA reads TGCGCCAGCAGACCTACAGGGGGCAATTCACCCCTCCACTTT.

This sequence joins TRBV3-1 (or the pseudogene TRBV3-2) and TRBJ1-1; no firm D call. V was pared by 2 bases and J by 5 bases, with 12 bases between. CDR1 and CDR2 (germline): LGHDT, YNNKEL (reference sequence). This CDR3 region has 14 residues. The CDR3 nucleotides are TGTGCCAGCAGCCAATCGGGGAGTAGGACTGAAGCTTTCTTT. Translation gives CASSQSGSRTEAFF.

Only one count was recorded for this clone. The CDR3 loop is CASSGTLGGAQYF. CDR3 bases: TGTGCCAGCAGTGGGACACTCGGCGGGGCGCAGTATTTT. This chain connects TRBV6-4 to TRBJ2-3; TRBD2 is a possible D gene (6 bases). Germline V gives CDR1 MRHNA, CDR2 SNTAGT. V was trimmed by 4 bases and J by 10 bases, leaving 15 bases between them. There are 13 residues in the CDR3.

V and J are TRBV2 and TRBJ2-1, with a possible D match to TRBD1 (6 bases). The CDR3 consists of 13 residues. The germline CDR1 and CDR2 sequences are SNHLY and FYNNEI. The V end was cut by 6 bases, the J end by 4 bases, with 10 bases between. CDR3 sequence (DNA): TGTGCCAGCAGAGCCGGACAGTACAATGAGCAGTTCTTC. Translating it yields CASRAGQYNEQFF.

The CDR3 DNA follows: TGTGCCAGCAAATTACGTGGGGCAGCAGTAACAAACGGCGGGGAGCTGTTTTTT. Protein product: CASKLRGAAVTNGGELFF. The chain links TRBV27 to TRBJ2-2, with a possible D match to TRBD1 (5 bases). This CDR3 region has 18 residues. Germline lookup yields CDR1 MNHEY and CDR2 SMNVEV (reference sequence). Deletions cut 7 bases from V and 7 bases from J, with 28 bases between.

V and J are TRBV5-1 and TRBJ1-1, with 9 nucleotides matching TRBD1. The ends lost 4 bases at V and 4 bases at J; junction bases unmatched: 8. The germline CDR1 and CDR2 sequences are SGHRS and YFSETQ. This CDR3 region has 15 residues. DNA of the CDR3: TGCGCCAGCAGCCTAGACAGGGGGTTGGTCACTGAAGCTTTCTTT. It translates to CASSLDRGLVTEAFF.

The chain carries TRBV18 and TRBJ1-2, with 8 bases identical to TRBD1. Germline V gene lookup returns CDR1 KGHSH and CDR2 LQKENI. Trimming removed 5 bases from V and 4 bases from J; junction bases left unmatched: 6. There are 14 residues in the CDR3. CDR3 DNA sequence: TGTGCCAGCTCAACGGACAGGGATGGCTATGGCTACACCTTC. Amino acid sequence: CASSTDRDGYGYTF.

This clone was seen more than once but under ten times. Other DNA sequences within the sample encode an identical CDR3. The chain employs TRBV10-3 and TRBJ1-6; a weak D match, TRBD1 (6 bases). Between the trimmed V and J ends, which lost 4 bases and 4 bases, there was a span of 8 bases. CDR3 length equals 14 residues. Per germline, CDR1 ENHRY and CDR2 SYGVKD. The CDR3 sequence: CAISGTDYNSPLHF. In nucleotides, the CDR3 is TGTGCCATCAGTGGGACAGATTATAATTCACCCCTCCACTTT.

The CDR3 here is CASSIRVFSYEQYF. The CDR3 nucleotides read TGTGCCAGTAGTATACGGGTATTCTCCTACGAGCAGTACTTC. The chain is built from TRBV19 and TRBJ2-7; D is undetermined. Germline V CDR1 and CDR2: LNHDA, SQIVND (reference sequence). Trimming left V 2 bases short and J 0 bases short, with 8 bases between. This CDR3 has 14 residues.

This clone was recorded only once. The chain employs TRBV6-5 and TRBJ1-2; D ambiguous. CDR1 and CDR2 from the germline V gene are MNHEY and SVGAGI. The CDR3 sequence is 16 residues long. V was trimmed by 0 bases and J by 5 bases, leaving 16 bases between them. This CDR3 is CASSYSPRQNLYGYTF. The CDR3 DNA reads TGTGCCAGCAGTTACTCTCCTAGGCAGAATCTTTATGGCTACACCTTC.

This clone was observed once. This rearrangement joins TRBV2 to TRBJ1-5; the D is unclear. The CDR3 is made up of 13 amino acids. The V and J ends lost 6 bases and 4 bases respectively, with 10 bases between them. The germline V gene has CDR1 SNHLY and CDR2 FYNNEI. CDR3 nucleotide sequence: TGTGCCAGCAGGCGGGTAACTAATCAGCCCCAGCATTTT. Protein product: CASRRVTNQPQHF. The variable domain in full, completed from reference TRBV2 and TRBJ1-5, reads EPEVTQTPSHQVTQMGQEVILRCVPISNHLYFYWYRQILGQKVEFLVSFYNNEISEKSEIFDDQFSVERPDGSNFTLKIRSTKLEDSAMYFCASRRVTNQPQHFGDGTRLSIL.

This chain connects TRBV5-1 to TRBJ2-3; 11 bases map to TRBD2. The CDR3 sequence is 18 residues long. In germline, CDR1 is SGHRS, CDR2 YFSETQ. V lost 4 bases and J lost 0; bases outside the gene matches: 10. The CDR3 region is CASSPIPTSGVSTDTQYF. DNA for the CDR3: TGCGCCAGCAGCCCCATACCGACTAGCGGGGTTAGCACAGATACGCAGTATTTT. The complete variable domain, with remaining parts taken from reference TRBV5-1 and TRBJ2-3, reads KAGVTQTPRYLIKTRGQQVTLSCSPISGHRSVSWYQQTPGQGLQFLFEYFSETQRNKGNFPGRFSGRQFSNSRSEMNVSTLELGDSALYLCASSPIPTSGVSTDTQYFGPGTRLTVL.

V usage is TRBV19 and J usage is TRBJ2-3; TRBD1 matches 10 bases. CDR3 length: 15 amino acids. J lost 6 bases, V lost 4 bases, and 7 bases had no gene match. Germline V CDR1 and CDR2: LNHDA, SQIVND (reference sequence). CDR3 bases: TGTGCCAGTAGTACCTTGACAGGGGGCCCCGATACGCAGTATTTT. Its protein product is CASSTLTGGPDTQYF.

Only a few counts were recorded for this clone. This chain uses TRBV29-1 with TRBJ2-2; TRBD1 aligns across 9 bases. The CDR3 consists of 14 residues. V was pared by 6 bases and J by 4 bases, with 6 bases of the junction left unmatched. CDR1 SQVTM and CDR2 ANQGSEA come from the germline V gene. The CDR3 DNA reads TGCAGCGTGTCAACAGGGGGCCGCACCGGGGAGCTGTTTTTT. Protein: CSVSTGGRTGELFF.

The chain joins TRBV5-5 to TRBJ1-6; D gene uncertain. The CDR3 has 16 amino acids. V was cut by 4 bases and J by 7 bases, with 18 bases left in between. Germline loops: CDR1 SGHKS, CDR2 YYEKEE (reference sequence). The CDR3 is CASSLTPGLTNSPLHF. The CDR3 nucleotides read TGTGCCAGCAGCCTTACCCCGGGGTTGACCAATTCACCCCTCCACTTT.